This T cell receptor (beta chain) stems from a study of T cell responses to AZD1222 COVID-19 vaccine. TCRdb's copy holds only in-frame clones and misses some; the assay was immunoSEQ multiplex PCR. Found here are about 120,000 clones, 88% of them singletons; the top ten hold around 3.8%. The length of the CDR3 is 12 residues. The V end lost 3 bases, the J end lost 0 bases, and 2 bases lay between the germline ends. CDR1 SGHRS and CDR2 YFSETQ come from the germline V gene. The source material was peripheral blood, sampled 28 days after the second AZD1222 dose. This TCR derives from an adult who received the AZD1222 COVID-19 vaccine. This chain links TRBV5-1 with TRBJ2-3, with D hard to call. The CDR3 region has the DNA TGCGCCAGCAGCTACAGCACAGATACGCAGTATTTT. Translating it yields CASSYSTDTQYF.